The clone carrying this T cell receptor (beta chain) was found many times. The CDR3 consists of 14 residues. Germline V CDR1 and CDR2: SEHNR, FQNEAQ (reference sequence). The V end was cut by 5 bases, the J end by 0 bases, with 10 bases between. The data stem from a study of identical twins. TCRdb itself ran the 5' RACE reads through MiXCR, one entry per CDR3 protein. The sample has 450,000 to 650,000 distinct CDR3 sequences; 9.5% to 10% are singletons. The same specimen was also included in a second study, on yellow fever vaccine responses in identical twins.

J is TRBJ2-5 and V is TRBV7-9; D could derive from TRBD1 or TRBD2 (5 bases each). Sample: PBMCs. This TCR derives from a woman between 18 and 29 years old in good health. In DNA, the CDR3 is TGTGCCAGCAGCAACGGGGCGTACCAAGAGACCCAGTACTTC. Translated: CASSNGAYQETQYF.